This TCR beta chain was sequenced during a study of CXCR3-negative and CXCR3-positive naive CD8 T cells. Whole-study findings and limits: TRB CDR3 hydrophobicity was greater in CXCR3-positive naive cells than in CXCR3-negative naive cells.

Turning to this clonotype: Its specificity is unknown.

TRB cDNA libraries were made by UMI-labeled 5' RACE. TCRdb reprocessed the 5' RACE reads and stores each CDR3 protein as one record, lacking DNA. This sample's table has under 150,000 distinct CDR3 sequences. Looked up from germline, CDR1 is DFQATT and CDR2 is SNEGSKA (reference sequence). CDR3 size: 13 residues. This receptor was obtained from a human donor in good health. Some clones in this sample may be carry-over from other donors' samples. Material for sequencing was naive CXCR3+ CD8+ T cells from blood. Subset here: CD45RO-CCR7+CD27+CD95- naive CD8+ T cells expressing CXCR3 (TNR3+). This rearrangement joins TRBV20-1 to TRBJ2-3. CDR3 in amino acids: CSARDTRTGTQYF.